Here is one TCR beta chain with its context. Its antigen is not identified. The data originate from a study of shared clonotypes between healthy human individuals. Study-wide findings and caveats: Despite large depth, rarefaction showed incomplete sorted-subset sequencing.

Replicate sorted-subset PCRs were loaded with around 0.2 ug DNA, 25,000 to 30,000 T cell genomes. This table comes from immunoSEQ multiplex PCR, and its TCRdb copy is limited to in-frame clones, with some not included. The data show about 2 million clones, just under 95% seen once. Positive CCR7 selection of CD45RO-negative cells yielded the naive CD8 cells, and terminally differentiated effector memory CD45RA+ cells were excluded. Those who donated, Caucasian adults without exception, all lived in Nashville, Tennessee. This CDR3 region has 17 residues. Losses at the gene ends were 0 bases for V and 5 bases for J; bases not matched to a gene: 12. CDR1 and CDR2 from the germline V gene are LGHNA and YSLEER.

This rearrangement joins TRBV4-3 to TRBJ2-5; 7 positions match TRBD2. This clonotype was obtained from a man aged 18 to 30 in good health. Material: naive CD8+ T cells sorted from blood. The CDR3 nucleotides read TGCGCCAGCAGCCAAGATCCGGGGGAGGGGAGGTTGGAGACCCAGTACTTC. Translating it yields CASSQDPGEGRLETQYF.